This entry features one T cell receptor (beta chain) sequence. This specimen belongs to a study of shared clonotypes between healthy human individuals. CDR3 length: 13 residues. The V gene's germline CDR1 is MDHEN and CDR2 SYDVKM. V was clipped by 2 bases and J by 9 bases, with 13 bases between them. The data were produced by immunoSEQ multiplex PCR, yet TCRdb's version contains in-frame clones alone and is incomplete. This sample carries some 2,500,000 clones, approximately 93% of them seen once, and the ten largest clones take roughly 0.36%. Sequences were obtained from naive CD4+ T cells from PBMCs. Regarding subset: CD45RA+ positively selected. This receptor was taken from a man aged 18-30 years in good health. Some clones in this sample may be carry-over from other donors' samples. The chain has TRBV28 and TRBJ1-1, with D maybe TRBD1 (5 bases). The CDR3 region has the DNA TGTGCCAGCAGTTTAAACCAGGGTCTACAAGCTTTCTTT. It is translated as CASSLNQGLQAFF.